This TCR beta chain is from a study of cytomegalovirus exposure and HLA in healthy donors. General study results and limits: The study listed approximately 170 cytomegalovirus-associated TCR beta chains.

PCR employed 60 Vbeta and 13 Jbeta primers. Measured with immunoSEQ multiplex PCR; TCRdb has only the in-frame clones, and not every one. Among some 120,000 clones listed, 65% to 80% were seen once. As for this clone: The antigen is undetermined.

V was pared by 2 bases and J by 2 bases, with 8 bases of the junction left unmatched. This CDR3 contains 17 residues. The germline V gene encodes CDR1 MNHNS and CDR2 SASEGT. The chain employs TRBV6-1 and TRBJ2-5; 10 positions match TRBD1. The receptor was isolated from a female donor in good health and CMV-seronegative. Input material: PBMCs. CDR3 amino acids: CASSERGQGWTQETQYF. DNA of the CDR3: TGTGCCAGCAGTGAAAGGGGACAGGGGTGGACACAAGAGACCCAGTACTTC.